This entry features one T cell receptor (beta chain) sequence. This record belongs to a study of control samples from healthy donors and cancer patients. Method: immunoSEQ multiplex PCR; TCRdb's copy keeps in-frame clones and lacks some. The sample has some 170,000 clones; nearly 96% are singletons. Germline values: CDR1 LGHDT, CDR2 YNNKEL (reference sequence). This CDR3 region has 16 residues. The J segment lost 3 bases and the V segment lost 4 bases, leaving 10 bases of the junction unmatched. The sequence derives from a woman aged 25-40 years in good health. The specimen sequenced was blood. V gene TRBV3-1 (or the pseudogene TRBV3-2) combines with J gene TRBJ1-2; TRBD1 agrees at 8 bases. The CDR3: CASSPWDRPRDYGYTF. The CDR3 DNA reads TGTGCCAGCAGCCCCTGGGACAGGCCGAGAGACTATGGCTACACCTTC.